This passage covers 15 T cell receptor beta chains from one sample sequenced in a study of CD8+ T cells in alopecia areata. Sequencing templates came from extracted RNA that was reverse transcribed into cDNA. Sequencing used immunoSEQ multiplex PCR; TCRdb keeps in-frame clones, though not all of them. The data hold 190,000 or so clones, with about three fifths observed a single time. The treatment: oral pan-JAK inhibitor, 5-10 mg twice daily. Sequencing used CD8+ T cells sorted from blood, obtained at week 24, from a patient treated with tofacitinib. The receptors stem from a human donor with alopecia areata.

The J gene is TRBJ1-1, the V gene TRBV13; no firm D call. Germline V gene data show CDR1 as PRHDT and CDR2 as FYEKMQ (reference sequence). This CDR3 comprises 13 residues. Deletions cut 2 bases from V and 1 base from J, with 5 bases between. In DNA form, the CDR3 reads TGTGCCAGCAGCTTATGGGAGAACACTGAAGCTTTCTTT. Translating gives CASSLWENTEAFF. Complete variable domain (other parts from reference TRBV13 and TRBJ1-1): AAGVIQSPRHLIKEKRETATLKCYPIPRHDTVYWYQQGPGQDPQFLISFYEKMQSDKGSIPDRFSAQQFSDYHSELNMSSLELGDSALYFCASSLWENTEAFFGQGTRLTVV.

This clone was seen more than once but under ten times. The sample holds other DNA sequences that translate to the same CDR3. The CDR3 DNA follows: TGTGCCAGCAGCTTATCAACAGATACGCAGTATTTT. Encoded protein: CASSLSTDTQYF. The V and J genes are TRBV5-6 and TRBJ2-3; D is unresolved. This CDR3 spans 12 amino acids. The V end lost 2 bases, the J end lost 3 bases, and 4 bases lay between the germline ends. The germline V gene has CDR1 SGHDT and CDR2 YYEEEE. Variable domain in full (rest from reference TRBV5-6 and TRBJ2-3): DAGVTQSPTHLIKTRGQQVTLRCSPKSGHDTVSWYQQALGQGPQFIFQYYEEEERQRGNFPDRFSGHQFPNYSSELNVNALLLGDSALYLCASSLSTDTQYFGPGTRLTVL.

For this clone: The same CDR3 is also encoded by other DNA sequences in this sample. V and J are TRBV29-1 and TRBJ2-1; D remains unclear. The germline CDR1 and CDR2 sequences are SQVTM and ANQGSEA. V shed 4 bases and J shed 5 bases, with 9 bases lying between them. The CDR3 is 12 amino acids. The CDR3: CSVADSDNEQFF. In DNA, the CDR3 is TGCAGCGTTGCAGATTCTGACAATGAGCAGTTCTTC.

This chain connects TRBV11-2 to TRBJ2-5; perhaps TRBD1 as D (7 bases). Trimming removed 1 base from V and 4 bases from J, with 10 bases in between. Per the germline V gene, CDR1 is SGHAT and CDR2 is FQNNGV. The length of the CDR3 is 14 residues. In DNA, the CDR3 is TGTGCCAGCAGCTTAGTGGAGGGGGCAGAGACCCAGTACTTC. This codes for CASSLVEGAETQYF.

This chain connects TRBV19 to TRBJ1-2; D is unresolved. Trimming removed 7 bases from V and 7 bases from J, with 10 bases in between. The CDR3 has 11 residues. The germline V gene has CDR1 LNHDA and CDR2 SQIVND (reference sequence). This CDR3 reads CASNRGSGYTF. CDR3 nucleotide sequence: TGTGCCAGTAATCGTGGCTCTGGCTACACCTTC.

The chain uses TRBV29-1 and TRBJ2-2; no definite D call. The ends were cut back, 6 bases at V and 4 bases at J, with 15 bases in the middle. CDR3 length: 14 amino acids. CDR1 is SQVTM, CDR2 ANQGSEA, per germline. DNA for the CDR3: TGCAGCGTCCCGGTCGCACAGCCCACCGGGGAGCTGTTTTTT. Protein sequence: CSVPVAQPTGELFF.

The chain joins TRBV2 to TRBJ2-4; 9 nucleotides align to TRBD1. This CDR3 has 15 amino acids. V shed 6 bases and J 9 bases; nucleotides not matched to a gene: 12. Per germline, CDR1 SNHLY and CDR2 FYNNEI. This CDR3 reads CASRELDRGRAIQYF. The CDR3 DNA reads TGTGCCAGCAGAGAGTTGGACAGGGGAAGGGCCATTCAGTACTTC.

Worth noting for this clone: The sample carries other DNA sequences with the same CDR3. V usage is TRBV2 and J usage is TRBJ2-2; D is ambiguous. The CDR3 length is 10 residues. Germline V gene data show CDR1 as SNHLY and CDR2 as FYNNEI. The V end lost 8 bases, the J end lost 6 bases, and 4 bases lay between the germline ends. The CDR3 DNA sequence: TGTGCCAGCTCAGCCGGGGAGCTGTTTTTT. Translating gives CASSAGELFF.

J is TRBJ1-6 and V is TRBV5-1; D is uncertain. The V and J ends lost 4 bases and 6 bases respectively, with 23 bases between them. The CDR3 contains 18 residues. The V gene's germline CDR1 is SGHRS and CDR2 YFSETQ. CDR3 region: CASSTDWTGNMANSPLHF. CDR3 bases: TGCGCCAGCAGCACGGACTGGACGGGCAATATGGCTAATTCACCCCTCCACTTT.

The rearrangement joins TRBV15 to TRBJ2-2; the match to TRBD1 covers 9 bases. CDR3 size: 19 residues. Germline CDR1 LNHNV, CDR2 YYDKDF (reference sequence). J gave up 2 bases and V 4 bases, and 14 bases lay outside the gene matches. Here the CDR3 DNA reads TGTGCCACCAGCACGGGACAGGGTGGAATACCCCTAAACACCGGGGAGCTGTTTTTT. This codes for CATSTGQGGIPLNTGELFF.

The CDR3 coding sequence is TGCGCCAGCAGCTCCCCCTCGGCCGCCGGGGAGCTGTTTTTT. This sequence encodes CASSSPSAAGELFF. This rearrangement joins TRBV5-1 to TRBJ2-2, with D hard to call. There are 14 residues in the CDR3. The germline gives CDR1 SGHRS, CDR2 YFSETQ. The germline V and J ends were trimmed by 3 bases and 6 bases, with 12 bases remaining between them.

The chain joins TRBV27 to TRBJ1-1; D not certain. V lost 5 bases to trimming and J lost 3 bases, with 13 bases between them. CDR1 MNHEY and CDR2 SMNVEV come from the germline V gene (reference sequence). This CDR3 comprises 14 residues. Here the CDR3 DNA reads TGTGCCAGCAGTCCTGGACGGAGCTACACTGAAGCTTTCTTT. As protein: CASSPGRSYTEAFF.

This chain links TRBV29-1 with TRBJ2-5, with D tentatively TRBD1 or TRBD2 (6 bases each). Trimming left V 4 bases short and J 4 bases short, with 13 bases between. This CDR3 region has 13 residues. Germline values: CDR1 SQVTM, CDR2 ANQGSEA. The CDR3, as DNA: TGCAGCGTTGGAACAGGGAGGTCAGAGACCCAGTACTTC. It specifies CSVGTGRSETQYF.

The CDR3 protein is CASIQSYGYTF. CDR3 sequence (DNA): TGTGCCAGCATCCAGTCCTATGGCTACACCTTC. The V gene is TRBV6-1, the J gene TRBJ1-2, with D unresolved. The CDR3 length is 11 residues. The V end lost 7 bases, the J end lost 4 bases, and 7 bases lay between the germline ends. Germline CDR1 MNHNS, CDR2 SASEGT.

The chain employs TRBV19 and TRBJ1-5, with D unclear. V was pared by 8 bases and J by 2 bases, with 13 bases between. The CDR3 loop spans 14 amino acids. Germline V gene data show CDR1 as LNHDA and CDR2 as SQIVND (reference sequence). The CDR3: CASPTLDGNQPQHF. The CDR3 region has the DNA TGTGCCAGTCCGACACTGGACGGCAATCAGCCCCAGCATTTT.